This TCR beta chain was recorded in a study of multiple sclerosis patients with progressive multifocal leukoencephalopathy. The time point: approximately 12 months of natalizumab therapy. Multiple sclerosis patients on natalizumab who never developed PML served as longitudinally sampled controls. All PML patients were female, and all patients had earlier interferon beta. Concerning this clone itself: Its antigen is still unknown.

Study-wide findings and caveats: Before and during natalizumab, the clones expanded at PML already existed.

Germline loops: CDR1 LNHDA, CDR2 SQIVND (reference sequence). This CDR3 is built from 15 residues. The junction had 7 bases not matched to a gene; V was cut back by 2 bases and J by 4 bases. Sequencing was at survey level. Using immunoSEQ multiplex PCR, the repertoire was profiled, and TCRdb retains in-frame clones only, with some absent. The sample has fewer than 35,000 clones, almost 90% seen once; the top ten hold under 1.5%. The chain is built from TRBV19 and TRBJ1-2; 7 nucleotides match TRBD1. The receptor was isolated from a human donor with multiple sclerosis. This specimen was PBMCs, taken from a patient treated with natalizumab. This CDR3 reads CASSIKEGAVYGYTF. Written as DNA, the CDR3 is TGTGCCAGTAGTATAAAGGAGGGGGCGGTCTATGGCTACACCTTC.